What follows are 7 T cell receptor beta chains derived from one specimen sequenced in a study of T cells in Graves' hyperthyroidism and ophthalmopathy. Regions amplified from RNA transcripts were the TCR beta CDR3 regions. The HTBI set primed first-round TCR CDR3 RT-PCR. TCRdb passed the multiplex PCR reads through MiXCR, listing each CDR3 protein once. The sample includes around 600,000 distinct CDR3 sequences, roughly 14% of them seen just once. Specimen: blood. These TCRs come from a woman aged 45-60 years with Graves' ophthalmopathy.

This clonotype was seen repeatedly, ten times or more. CDR3 nucleotide sequence: TGTGCCAGCAGGCCGACCTCCGGGGTCAAGAGGGGTCAGCCCCAGCATTTT. It translates to CASRPTSGVKRGQPQHF. This rearrangement joins TRBV28 to TRBJ1-5; tentatively, D is TRBD1 (5 bases). The V end was cut by 6 bases, the J end by 6 bases, with 24 bases between. The CDR3 runs 17 residues. Looked up from germline, CDR1 is MDHEN and CDR2 is SYDVKM.

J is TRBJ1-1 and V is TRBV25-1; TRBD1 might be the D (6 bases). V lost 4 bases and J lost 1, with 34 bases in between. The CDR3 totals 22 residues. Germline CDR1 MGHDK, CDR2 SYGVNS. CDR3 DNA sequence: TGTGCCAGCAGTGGGTGGGGGTCGGGCAGGGGAAAGTCGGTTCAGAGGAACACTGAAGCTTTCTTT. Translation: CASSGWGSGRGKSVQRNTEAFF.

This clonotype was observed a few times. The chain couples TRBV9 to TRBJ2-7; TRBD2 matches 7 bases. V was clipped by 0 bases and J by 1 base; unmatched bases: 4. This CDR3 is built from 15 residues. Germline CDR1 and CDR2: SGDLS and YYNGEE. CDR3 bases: TGTGCCAGCAGCGTAGCCTTCGGGGGGTCCTACGAGCAGTACTTC. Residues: CASSVAFGGSYEQYF.

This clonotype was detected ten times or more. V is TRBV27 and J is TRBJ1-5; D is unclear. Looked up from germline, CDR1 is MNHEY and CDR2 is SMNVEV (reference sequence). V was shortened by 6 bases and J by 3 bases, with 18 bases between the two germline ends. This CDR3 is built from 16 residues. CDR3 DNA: TGTGCCAGCAGACAAGAGTATGACGGGTTCAATCAGCCCCAGCATTTT. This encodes CASRQEYDGFNQPQHF.

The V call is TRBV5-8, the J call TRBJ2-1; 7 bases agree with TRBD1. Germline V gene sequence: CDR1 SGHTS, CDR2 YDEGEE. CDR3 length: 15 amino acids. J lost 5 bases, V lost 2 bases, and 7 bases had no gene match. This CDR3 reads CASSFKRGQHNEQFF. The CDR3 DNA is TGTGCCAGCAGCTTCAAGAGGGGGCAACACAATGAGCAGTTCTTC.

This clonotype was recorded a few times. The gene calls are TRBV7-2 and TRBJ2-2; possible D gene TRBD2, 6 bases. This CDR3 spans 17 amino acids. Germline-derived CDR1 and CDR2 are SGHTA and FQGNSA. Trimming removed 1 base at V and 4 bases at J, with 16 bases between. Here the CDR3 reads CASSLGWMRRGTGELFF. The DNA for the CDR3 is TGTGCCAGCAGCTTAGGTTGGATGAGGAGGGGCACCGGGGAGCTGTTTTTT. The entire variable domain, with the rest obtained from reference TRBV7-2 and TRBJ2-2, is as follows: GAGVSQSPSNKVTEKGKDVELRCDPISGHTALYWYRQSLGQGLEFLIYFQGNSAPDKSGLPSDRFSAERTGGSVSTLTIQRTQQEDSAVYLCASSLGWMRRGTGELFFGEGSRLTVL.

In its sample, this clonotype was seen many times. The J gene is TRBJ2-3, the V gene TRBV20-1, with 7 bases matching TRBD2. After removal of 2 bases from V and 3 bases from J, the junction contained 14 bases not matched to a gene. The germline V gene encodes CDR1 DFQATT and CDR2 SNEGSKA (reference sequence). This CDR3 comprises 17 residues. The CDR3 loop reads CSARLREGLRVTDTQYF. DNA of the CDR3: TGCAGTGCTAGATTGAGGGAGGGCCTCCGGGTGACAGATACGCAGTATTTT.